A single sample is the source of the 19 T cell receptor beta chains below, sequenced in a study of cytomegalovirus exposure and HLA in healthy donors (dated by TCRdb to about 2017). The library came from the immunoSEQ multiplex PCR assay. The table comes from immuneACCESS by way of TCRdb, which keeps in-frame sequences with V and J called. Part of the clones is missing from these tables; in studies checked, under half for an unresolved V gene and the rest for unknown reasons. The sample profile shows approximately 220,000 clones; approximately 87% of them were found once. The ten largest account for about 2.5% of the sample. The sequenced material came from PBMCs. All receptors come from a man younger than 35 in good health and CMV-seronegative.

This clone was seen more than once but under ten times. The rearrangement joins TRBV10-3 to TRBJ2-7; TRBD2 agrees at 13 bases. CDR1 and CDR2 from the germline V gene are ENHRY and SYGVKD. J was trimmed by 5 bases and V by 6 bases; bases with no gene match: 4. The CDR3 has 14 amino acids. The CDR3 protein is CAISDGLAGDEQYF. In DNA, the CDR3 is TGTGCCATCAGCGATGGACTAGCGGGGGACGAGCAGTACTTC.

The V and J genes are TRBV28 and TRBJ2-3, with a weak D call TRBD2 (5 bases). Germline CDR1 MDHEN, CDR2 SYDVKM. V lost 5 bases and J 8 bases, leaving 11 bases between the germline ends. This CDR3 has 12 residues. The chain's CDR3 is CASSTPTSTQYF. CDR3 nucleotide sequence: TGTGCCAGCAGTACCCCTACTAGTACGCAGTATTTT.

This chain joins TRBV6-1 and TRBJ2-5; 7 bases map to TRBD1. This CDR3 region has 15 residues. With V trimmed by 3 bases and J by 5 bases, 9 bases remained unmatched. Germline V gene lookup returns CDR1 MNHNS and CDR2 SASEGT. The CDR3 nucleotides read TGTGCCAGCAGTGACCAAGGACAGGTGGGGGAGACCCAGTACTTC. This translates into CASSDQGQVGETQYF.

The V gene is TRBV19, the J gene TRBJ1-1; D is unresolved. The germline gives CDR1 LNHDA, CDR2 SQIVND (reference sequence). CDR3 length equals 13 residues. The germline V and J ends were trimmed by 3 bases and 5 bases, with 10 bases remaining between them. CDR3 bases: TGTGCCAGTAGTATTGCGGGCGCGACTGAAGCTTTCTTT. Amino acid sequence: CASSIAGATEAFF.

Written as DNA, the CDR3 is TGTGCCAGCAGCCCCGGGACAGGTGATCAGCCCCAGCATTTT. It yields the protein CASSPGTGDQPQHF. The V call is TRBV2, the J call TRBJ1-5; the match to TRBD1 covers 8 bases. V lost 6 bases and J lost 5; bases outside the gene matches: 6. The CDR3 runs 14 residues. Germline loops: CDR1 SNHLY, CDR2 FYNNEI.

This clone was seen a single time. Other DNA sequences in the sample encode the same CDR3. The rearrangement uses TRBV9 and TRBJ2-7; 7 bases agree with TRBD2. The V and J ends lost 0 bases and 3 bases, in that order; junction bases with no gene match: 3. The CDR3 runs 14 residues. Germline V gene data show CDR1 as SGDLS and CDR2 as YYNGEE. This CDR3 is CASSVDGGNYEQYF. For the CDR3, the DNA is TGTGCCAGCAGCGTAGACGGGGGGAACTACGAGCAGTACTTC.

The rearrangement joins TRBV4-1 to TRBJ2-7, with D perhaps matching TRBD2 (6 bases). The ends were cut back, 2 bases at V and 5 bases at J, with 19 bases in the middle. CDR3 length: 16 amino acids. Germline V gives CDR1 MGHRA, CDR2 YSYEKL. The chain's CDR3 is CASSQPGATRGHEQYF. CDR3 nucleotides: TGCGCCAGCAGCCAACCGGGAGCCACGAGGGGCCACGAGCAGTACTTC.

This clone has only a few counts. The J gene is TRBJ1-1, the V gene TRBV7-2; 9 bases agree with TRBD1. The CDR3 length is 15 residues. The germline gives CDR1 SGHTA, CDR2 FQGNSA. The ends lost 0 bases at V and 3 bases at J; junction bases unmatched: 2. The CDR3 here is CASSLAGTGYTEAFF. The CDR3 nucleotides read TGTGCCAGCAGCTTAGCCGGGACAGGGTACACTGAAGCTTTCTTT.

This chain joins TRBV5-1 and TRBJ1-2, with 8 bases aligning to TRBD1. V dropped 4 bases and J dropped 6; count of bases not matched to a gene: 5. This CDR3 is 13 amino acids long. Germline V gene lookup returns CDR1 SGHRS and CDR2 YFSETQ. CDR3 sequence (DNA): TGCGCCAGCAGCCGCAACAGGGGGGATGGCTACACCTTC. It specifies CASSRNRGDGYTF.

The CDR3 reads CASSFRLRGIGGYTF. In nucleotides, the CDR3 is TGTGCCAGCAGTTTTCGTTTGAGGGGGATCGGGGGCTACACCTTC. The chain couples TRBV6-5 to TRBJ1-2, with D possibly TRBD1 on 6 matching bases. CDR3 size: 15 residues. V shed 4 bases and J shed 8 bases, with 20 bases lying between them. CDR1 is MNHEY, CDR2 SVGAGI, per germline.

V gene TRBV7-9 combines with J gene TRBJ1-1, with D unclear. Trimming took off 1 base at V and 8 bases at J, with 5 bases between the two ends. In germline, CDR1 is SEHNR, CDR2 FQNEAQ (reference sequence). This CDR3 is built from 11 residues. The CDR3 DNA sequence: TGTGCCAGCAGCTTAGTGTCAGAAGCTTTCTTT. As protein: CASSLVSEAFF.

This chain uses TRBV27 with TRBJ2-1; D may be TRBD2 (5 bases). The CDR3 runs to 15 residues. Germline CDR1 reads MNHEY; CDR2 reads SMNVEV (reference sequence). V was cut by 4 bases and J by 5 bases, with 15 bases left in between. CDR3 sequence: CASSSDWRANNEQFF. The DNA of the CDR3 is TGTGCCAGCAGTTCCGACTGGCGGGCCAACAATGAGCAGTTCTTC.

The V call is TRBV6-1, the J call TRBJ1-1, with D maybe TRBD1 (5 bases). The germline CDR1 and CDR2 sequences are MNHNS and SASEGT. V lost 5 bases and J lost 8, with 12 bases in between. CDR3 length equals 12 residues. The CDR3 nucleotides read TGTGCCAGCAGTCGACAGTTCTTAGAAGCTTTCTTT. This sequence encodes CASSRQFLEAFF.

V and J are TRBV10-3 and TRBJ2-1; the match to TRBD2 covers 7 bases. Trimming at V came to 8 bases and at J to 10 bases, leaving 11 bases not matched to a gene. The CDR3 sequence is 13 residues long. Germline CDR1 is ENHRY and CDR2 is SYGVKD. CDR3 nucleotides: TGTGCCATCGGGGGTTTAGAGCGGGAAGAGCAGTTCTTC. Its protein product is CAIGGLEREEQFF.

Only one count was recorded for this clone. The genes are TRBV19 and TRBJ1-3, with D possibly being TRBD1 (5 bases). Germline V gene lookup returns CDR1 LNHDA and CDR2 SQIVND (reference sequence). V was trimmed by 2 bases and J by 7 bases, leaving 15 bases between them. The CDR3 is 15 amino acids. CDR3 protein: CASSIRGASGNTIYF. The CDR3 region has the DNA TGTGCCAGTAGTATAAGGGGCGCCTCCGGGAACACCATATATTTT.

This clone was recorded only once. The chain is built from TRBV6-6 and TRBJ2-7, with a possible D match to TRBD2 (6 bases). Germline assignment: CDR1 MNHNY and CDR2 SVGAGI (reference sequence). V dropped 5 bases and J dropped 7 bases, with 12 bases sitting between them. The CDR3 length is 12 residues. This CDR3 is CASSPGDREQYF. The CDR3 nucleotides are TGTGCCAGCAGTCCGGGGGACCGGGAGCAGTACTTC.

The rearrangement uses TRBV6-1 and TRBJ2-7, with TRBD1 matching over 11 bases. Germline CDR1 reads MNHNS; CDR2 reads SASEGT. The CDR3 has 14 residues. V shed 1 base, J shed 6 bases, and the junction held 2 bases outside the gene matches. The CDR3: CASSEGGTGGEQYF. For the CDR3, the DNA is TGTGCCAGCAGTGAAGGGGGGACAGGGGGCGAGCAGTACTTC.

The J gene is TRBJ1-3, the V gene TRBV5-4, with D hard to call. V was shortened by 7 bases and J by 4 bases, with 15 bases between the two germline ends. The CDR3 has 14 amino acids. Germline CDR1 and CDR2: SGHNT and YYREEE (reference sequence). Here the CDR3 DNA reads TGTGCCAGCCGGAACCGGGTACCCGGAAACACCATATATTTT. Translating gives CASRNRVPGNTIYF.

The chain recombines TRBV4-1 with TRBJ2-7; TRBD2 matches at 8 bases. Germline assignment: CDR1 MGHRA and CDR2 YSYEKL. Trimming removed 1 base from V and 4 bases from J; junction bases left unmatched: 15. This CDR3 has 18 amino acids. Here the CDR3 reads CASSQVGGKSGRGYEQYF. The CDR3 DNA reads TGCGCCAGCAGCCAAGTAGGGGGGAAAAGCGGGAGAGGGTACGAGCAGTACTTC.